This T cell receptor beta chain is from a study of blood T cell repertoires in COVID-19. Study in general: From the United States, Italy and Spain came samples of acute and convalescent COVID-19. Sample material is recorded as cDNA or gDNA derived from T cells, B-cell-depleted T cells, or PBMCs.

The V gene end was trimmed by 4 bases and the J gene end by 4 bases; junction bases not matched to a gene: 8. The CDR3 is 15 residues long. The germline V gene has CDR1 SGHTA and CDR2 FQGNSA. Clones were read by immunoSEQ multiplex PCR, and TCRdb kept only the in-frame ones, dropping some. The sample yields around 200,000 clones, approximately 86% seen once. This clone was picked up one time. The receptor comes from a man aged 65 to 79 with acute or convalescent COVID-19. The V gene is TRBV7-2, the J gene TRBJ1-2; 8 nucleotides match TRBD1. Sequencing was performed on peripheral blood. DNA for the CDR3: TGTGCCAGCAGCTCGCAGGGGGCCACGGCCTATGGCTACACCTTC. This translates into CASSSQGATAYGYTF.